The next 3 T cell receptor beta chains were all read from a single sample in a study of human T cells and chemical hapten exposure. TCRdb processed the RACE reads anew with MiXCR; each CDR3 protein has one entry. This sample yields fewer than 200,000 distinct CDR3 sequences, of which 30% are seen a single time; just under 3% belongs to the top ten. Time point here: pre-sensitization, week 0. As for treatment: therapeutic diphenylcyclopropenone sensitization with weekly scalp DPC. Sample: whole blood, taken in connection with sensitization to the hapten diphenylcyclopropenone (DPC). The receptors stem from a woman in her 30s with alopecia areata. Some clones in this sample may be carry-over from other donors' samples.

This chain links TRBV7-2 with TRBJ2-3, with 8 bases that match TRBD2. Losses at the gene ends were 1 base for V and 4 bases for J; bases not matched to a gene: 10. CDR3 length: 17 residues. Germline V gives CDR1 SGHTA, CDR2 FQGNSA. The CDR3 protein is CASSLVGPGLGADTQYF. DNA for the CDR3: TGTGCCAGCAGCTTAGTGGGCCCGGGACTAGGCGCAGATACGCAGTATTTT.

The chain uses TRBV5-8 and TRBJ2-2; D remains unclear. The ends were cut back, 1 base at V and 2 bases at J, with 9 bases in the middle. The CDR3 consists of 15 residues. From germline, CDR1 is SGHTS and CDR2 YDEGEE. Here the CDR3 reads CASSLTTLNTGELFF. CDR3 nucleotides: TGTGCCAGCAGCTTGACGACCCTTAACACCGGGGAGCTGTTTTTT.

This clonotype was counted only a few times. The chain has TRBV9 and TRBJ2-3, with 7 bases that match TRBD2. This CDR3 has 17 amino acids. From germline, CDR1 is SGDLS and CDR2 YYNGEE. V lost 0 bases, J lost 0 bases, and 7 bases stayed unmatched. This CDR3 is CASSVVGLAASTDTQYF. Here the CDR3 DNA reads TGTGCCAGCAGCGTAGTTGGCCTAGCGGCTAGCACAGATACGCAGTATTTT.